There are many counts of the clone carrying this T cell receptor beta chain. These data are taken from a study of CD8+CD57+ T cells in acquired aplastic anemia. Study background: Quantities of DNA derived from sorted CD4+ and CD8+ cells averaged approximately 3 ug.

Profiling that covered TCR beta VDJ and CDR3 relied on genomic DNA as its template. MiXCR, applied by TCRdb to the reads, yields one record per CDR3 protein. The table shows around 200,000 distinct CDR3 sequences, with 65% occurring only once. V was pared by 0 bases and J by 0 bases, with 8 bases between. The CDR3 is made up of 15 amino acids. Germline values: CDR1 SGHDT, CDR2 YYEEEE. Selection for sequencing was limited to patients who had shown CD8+CD57+ cell expansion by flow cytometry. Each patient carried a diagnosis of severe acquired aplastic anemia. The V call is TRBV5-6, the J call TRBJ2-3; the D gene is possibly TRBD2 (5 bases). Specimen: sorted CD4+, CD8+, or CD8+CD57+ T cells (not recorded which) from PBMCs. The receptor was isolated from a human donor with aplastic anemia. The CDR3 sequence is CASSLGGSSTDTQYF. The CDR3 region has the DNA TGTGCCAGCAGCTTGGGTGGGAGTAGCACAGATACGCAGTATTTT.